Below are 16 T cell receptor beta chains sequenced from a single sample in a study of shared clonotypes between healthy human individuals. Measured with immunoSEQ multiplex PCR; TCRdb has only the in-frame clones, and not every one. The table has about 1.1 million clones, about 80% seen once. The sequencing sample was made of memory CD4+ T cells from PBMCs. Subset specified: CD45RA-negative fraction. Every receptor here comes from a man between 18 and 29 years old in good health. Some clones in this sample may be carry-over from other donors' samples.

The chain couples TRBV13 to TRBJ2-2; 13 nucleotides agree with TRBD2. Germline V gives CDR1 PRHDT, CDR2 FYEKMQ (reference sequence). Germline trimming cut 0 bases from V and 4 bases from J; bases unmatched to any gene: 2. The CDR3 is made up of 17 amino acids. The CDR3 DNA sequence: TGTGCCAGCAGCTTAGGCCGACTAGCGGGAGGCACCGGGGAGCTGTTTTTT. It encodes CASSLGRLAGGTGELFF.

This clone was counted between two and nine times. V is TRBV5-1 and J is TRBJ1-1, with D hard to call. Germline-derived CDR1 and CDR2 are SGHRS and YFSETQ. Trimming left V 0 bases short and J 0 bases short, with 9 bases between. The CDR3 consists of 15 residues. The DNA of the CDR3 is TGCGCCAGCAGCTTGGGGCAGAACATGAACACTGAAGCTTTCTTT. Encoded protein: CASSLGQNMNTEAFF.

This clone was found once. An end of the junction does not agree with germline; a read error may underlie this. The chain joins TRBV7-3 to TRBJ2-2; TRBD2 agrees at 10 bases. This CDR3 has 15 amino acids. Germline CDR1 and CDR2: SGHTA and FQGTGA. CDR3 amino acids: CASNPGLAGAGGLFF. CDR3 sequence (DNA): TGTGCCAGCAACCCGGGGCTAGCGGGAGCCGGGGGGCTGTTTTTT.

Comment on this clone: Other DNA sequences of this sample code for an identical CDR3. J is TRBJ1-2 and V is TRBV6-4; D is undetermined. CDR3 length equals 15 residues. Trimming removed 6 bases at V and 8 bases at J, with 22 bases between. Looked up from germline, CDR1 is MRHNA and CDR2 is SNTAGT. The CDR3 DNA reads as TGTGCCAGCAGACAAAAACAAGGGTTCCCGGGGGGCTACACCTTC. The encoded protein is CASRQKQGFPGGYTF.

This clone was observed once. This chain connects TRBV25-1 to TRBJ2-7, with 8 bases fitting TRBD1. This CDR3 contains 14 residues. V trimming: 9 bases; J trimming: 5 bases; junction bases outside the gene matches: 12. From germline, CDR1 is MGHDK and CDR2 SYGVNS. CDR3 nucleotide sequence: TGTGCCAGACACTCAGGGGGCGGTCTGGACGAGCAGTACTTC. Protein: CARHSGGGLDEQYF.

This chain links TRBV6-5 with TRBJ1-1, with 7 nucleotides matching TRBD1. Unmatched junction bases numbered 5, after V lost 0 bases and J lost 4 bases. The CDR3 extends over 15 amino acids. Germline assignment: CDR1 MNHEY and CDR2 SVGAGI. CDR3 amino acids: CASSYSEGAGTEAFF. CDR3 sequence (DNA): TGTGCCAGCAGTTACTCGGAGGGGGCCGGCACTGAAGCTTTCTTT.

J is TRBJ2-7 and V is TRBV7-9, with 10 bases that match TRBD2. Germline CDR1 is SEHNR and CDR2 is FQNEAQ (reference sequence). V lost 1 base, J lost 1 base, and 4 bases stayed unmatched. This CDR3 has 16 residues. The CDR3 sequence is CASSLGRTSGSYEQYF. In DNA form, the CDR3 reads TGTGCCAGCAGCTTAGGACGGACTAGCGGATCCTACGAGCAGTACTTC.

V and J are TRBV5-1 and TRBJ1-1, with a possible D match to TRBD1 (6 bases). The CDR3 consists of 14 residues. The ends were cut back, 1 base at V and 3 bases at J, with 10 bases in the middle. Germline CDR1 and CDR2: SGHRS and YFSETQ. CDR3: CASSLSGEYTEAFF. The CDR3 DNA is TGCGCCAGCAGCTTGTCAGGGGAGTACACTGAAGCTTTCTTT. Drawing the rest from reference TRBV5-1 and TRBJ1-1, the complete variable domain is KAGVTQTPRYLIKTRGQQVTLSCSPISGHRSVSWYQQTPGQGLQFLFEYFSETQRNKGNFPGRFSGRQFSNSRSEMNVSTLELGDSALYLCASSLSGEYTEAFFGQGTRLTVV.

The rearrangement links TRBV11-2 to TRBJ2-7; D remains unclear. Trimming stripped 3 bases from V and 2 bases from J, with 8 bases between. Germline loops: CDR1 SGHAT, CDR2 FQNNGV. The CDR3 covers 13 residues. CDR3 nucleotide sequence: TGTGCCAGCAGCTTGTGGGCGGCCTACGAGCAGTACTTC. Translating gives CASSLWAAYEQYF.

The chain uses TRBV5-4 and TRBJ1-4; D not resolved. The CDR3 runs to 14 residues. Trimming took off 0 bases at V and 4 bases at J, with 7 bases between the two ends. CDR1 is SGHNT, CDR2 YYREEE, per germline (reference sequence). CDR3: CASSLEQDNEKLFF. The CDR3 DNA follows: TGTGCCAGCAGCTTGGAGCAAGATAATGAAAAACTGTTTTTT.

The chain combines TRBV27 with TRBJ2-7; D perhaps matches TRBD2 (5 bases). Trimming removed 3 bases from V and 5 bases from J, with 14 bases in between. Germline assignment: CDR1 MNHEY and CDR2 SMNVEV (reference sequence). This CDR3 spans 14 amino acids. Here the CDR3 DNA reads TGTGCCAGCAGTTTTAGAGGGAAGAACAACGAGCAGTACTTC. This encodes CASSFRGKNNEQYF.

Regarding this clone: At the DNA level, this CDR3 is encoded by other sequences in the same sample as well. The chain joins TRBV28 to TRBJ1-5, with D uncertain. Trimming left V 7 bases short and J 1 base short, with 5 bases between. This CDR3 has 12 amino acids. From germline, CDR1 is MDHEN and CDR2 SYDVKM. As DNA, the CDR3 is TGTGCCAGCAAGTACAGCAATCAGCCCCAGCATTTT. The encoded protein is CASKYSNQPQHF.

This clone showed up just a few times. This rearrangement joins TRBV7-2 to TRBJ2-1; D remains unclear. Germline loops: CDR1 SGHTA, CDR2 FQGNSA. With 2 bases removed from V and 4 bases from J, the gap between germline ends came to 6 bases. This CDR3 has 13 amino acids. The CDR3 region is CASSLPVYNEQFF. CDR3 nucleotide sequence: TGTGCCAGCAGCTTACCGGTATACAATGAGCAGTTCTTC.

Details on this clone: Other nucleotide sequences in the sample specify the same CDR3. This sequence joins TRBV28 and TRBJ1-2; D gene ambiguous. CDR1 and CDR2 from the germline V gene are MDHEN and SYDVKM. Trimming pared 5 bases from V and 5 bases from J, leaving 6 bases between. This CDR3 contains 11 residues. The CDR3 nucleotides read TGTGCCAGCAGTGTGAATTATGGCTACACCTTC. Its protein is CASSVNYGYTF.

This clone was recorded only once. The chain recombines TRBV9 with TRBJ2-7; 7 bases are shared with TRBD2. The V gene's germline CDR1 is SGDLS and CDR2 YYNGEE. V shed 0 bases, J shed 3 bases, and the junction held 6 bases outside the gene matches. This CDR3 comprises 15 residues. The CDR3 bases are TGTGCCAGCAGCGTAGTTGGCGGGAGTATCTACGAGCAGTACTTC. Its translation is CASSVVGGSIYEQYF.

The V and J genes are TRBV6-1 and TRBJ2-7; 8 bases align to TRBD1. In germline, CDR1 is MNHNS, CDR2 SASEGT. This CDR3 spans 13 amino acids. Germline trimming cut 6 bases from V and 2 bases from J; bases unmatched to any gene: 3. This CDR3 reads CASSRTGTYEQYF. The CDR3 DNA reads TGTGCCAGCAGCCGGACAGGGACCTACGAGCAGTACTTC.